Each of the 17 T cell receptor beta chains below was sequenced from the same sample in a study of Graves' ophthalmopathy and Graves' hyperthyroidism. As the template, RNA transcripts were used to amplify TCR beta CDR3 regions. First-round RT-PCR relied on HTBI primers, and a second-round multiplex PCR came next. TCRdb reprocessed the multiplex PCR reads with MiXCR, giving one entry per CDR3 protein. Among roughly 1.1 million distinct CDR3 sequences listed, about two fifths were seen once. Sequenced: peripheral blood or thyroid tissue (not recorded which). The source of these receptors is an adult man with Graves' hyperthyroidism.

V usage is TRBV2 and J usage is TRBJ2-7, with D possibly matching TRBD1 (5 bases). V lost 2 bases to trimming and J lost 0 bases, with 11 bases between them. This CDR3 comprises 15 residues. Germline CDR1 is SNHLY and CDR2 is FYNNEI. CDR3 bases: TGTGCCAGCAGTGAATTTGCAGGGCGCTCCTACGAGCAGTACTTC. It yields the protein CASSEFAGRSYEQYF.

This clonotype is a singleton in its sample. A much more abundant neighbour one base away suggests this may be a read error. Because it lacks the conserved phenylalanine or tryptophan at the end, this CDR3 is likely a read error. The chain combines TRBV2 with TRBJ2-7; D is unresolved. The germline gives CDR1 SNHLY, CDR2 FYNNEI. This CDR3 comprises 13 residues. Trimming took off 3 bases at V and 4 bases at J, with 10 bases between the two ends. CDR3 bases: TGTGCCAGCAGTGATGAGCACTTGTACGAGCAGTACCTC. Its protein is CASSDEHLYEQYL.

This clonotype was detected only a few times. CDR3 nucleotide sequence: TGTGCCAGCAGCTTAGTTATGCGGGCAGGATATAATTCACCCCTCCACTTT. Translation: CASSLVMRAGYNSPLHF. This chain connects TRBV7-9 to TRBJ1-6, with D uncertain. V gave up 1 base and J gave up 4 bases, with 14 bases separating them. Germline assignment: CDR1 SEHNR and CDR2 FQNEAQ (reference sequence). The CDR3 extends over 17 amino acids.

The V gene is TRBV2, the J gene TRBJ2-5; D is possibly TRBD2 (6 bases). CDR3 size: 16 residues. Germline CDR1 and CDR2: SNHLY and FYNNEI. V was shortened by 6 bases and J by 7 bases, with 24 bases between the two germline ends. The DNA of the CDR3 is TGTGCCAGCAGCTCGGGGGTGGTCATACCCCAGGGGACCCAGTACTTC. This translates into CASSSGVVIPQGTQYF.

This clonotype came up a few times. The chain links TRBV7-8 to TRBJ1-6; a possible D gene is TRBD1 (5 bases). Germline V gene sequence: CDR1 SGHVS, CDR2 FQNEAQ. The V gene lost 4 bases and the J gene lost 2 bases, with 15 bases spanning the gap. The CDR3 consists of 17 residues. CDR3 in DNA: TGTGCCAGCAGCTATGGACACGGGCGGACCTATAATTCACCCCTCCACTTT. It translates to CASSYGHGRTYNSPLHF.

The chain combines TRBV10-3 with TRBJ2-2, with 8 bases lining up with TRBD1. The length of the CDR3 is 11 residues. The ends lost 10 bases at V and 8 bases at J; junction bases unmatched: 3. CDR1 ENHRY and CDR2 SYGVKD come from the germline V gene. The CDR3 loop is CATRDRGELFF. The CDR3 nucleotides are TGTGCCACCAGGGACAGGGGGGAGCTGTTTTTT.

This clonotype was recorded many times. The genes are TRBV25-1 and TRBJ1-4; D is unresolved. The length of the CDR3 is 16 residues. V was cut by 0 bases and J by 7 bases, with 15 bases left in between. Germline loops: CDR1 MGHDK, CDR2 SYGVNS. The CDR3 coding sequence is TGTGCCAGCAGTGAATATCATTCAAGGGAAATTGAAAAACTGTTTTTT. Encoded protein: CASSEYHSREIEKLFF. Full variable domain (rest looked up from reference TRBV25-1 and TRBJ1-4): EADIYQTPRYLVIGTGKKITLECSQTMGHDKMYWYQQDPGMELHLIHYSYGVNSTEKGDLSSESTVSRIRTEHFPLTLESARPSHTSQYLCASSEYHSREIEKLFFGSGTQLSVL.

This clonotype occurred many times. The genes are TRBV29-1 and TRBJ1-2; D uncertain. There are 8 residues in the CDR3. Trimming took 7 bases from V and 6 from J, leaving 3 bases between them. Germline V gives CDR1 SQVTM, CDR2 ANQGSEA. The CDR3: CSEDGYTF. CDR3 coding DNA: TGCAGCGAAGATGGCTACACCTTC. Combining the CDR3 with reference TRBV29-1 and TRBJ1-2 gives the whole variable domain SAVISQKPSRDICQRGTSLTIQCQVDSQVTMMFWYRQQPGQSLTLIATANQGSEATYESGFVIDKFPISRPNLTFSTLTVSNMSPEDSSIYLCSEDGYTFGSGTRLTVV.

V is TRBV6-1 and J is TRBJ2-5; 12 bases match TRBD2. V shed 5 bases and J 2 bases; nucleotides not matched to a gene: 12. The germline V gene encodes CDR1 MNHNS and CDR2 SASEGT. The CDR3 is 18 amino acids. CDR3 DNA sequence: TGTGCCAGCAGTCCCGGGGCTAGCGGGAGGGCCTCTCAAGAGACCCAGTACTTC. Its translation: CASSPGASGRASQETQYF.

The chain has TRBV12-1 and TRBJ1-1. TRBV12-1 is noted as a pseudogene. The CDR3 contains 15 residues. The CDR3 here is CASSFRASGRTEAFF. DNA for the CDR3: TGTGCCAGCAGCTTTCGGGCCTCTGGGAGGACTGAAGCTTTCTTT.

The chain joins TRBV29-1 to TRBJ1-1; D not certain. The germline V gene has CDR1 SQVTM and CDR2 ANQGSEA. This CDR3 contains 10 residues. The V end was cut by 6 bases, the J end by 11 bases, with 13 bases between. CDR3 amino acids: CSVLSFEAFF. CDR3 DNA: TGCAGCGTCCTCTCTTTTGAGGCTTTCTTT.

This clonotype was seen a single time. The chain recombines TRBV10-1 with TRBJ2-7, with 7 bases fitting TRBD1. With 8 bases clipped from V and 7 bases from J, the junction kept 14 bases outside the gene matches. The CDR3 consists of 14 residues. The germline CDR1 and CDR2 sequences are WNHNN and SYGVQD (reference sequence). CDR3 DNA sequence: TGCGCCAGCTTAGTAGGGACAGCGACTCGGGAGCAGTACTTC. It translates to CASLVGTATREQYF.

This clonotype was recorded at least ten times. The chain combines TRBV15 with TRBJ2-5, with D possibly TRBD1 on 7 matching bases. The CDR3 consists of 17 residues. The germline CDR1 and CDR2 sequences are LNHNV and YYDKDF (reference sequence). Trimming left V 1 base short and J 7 bases short, with 22 bases between. The DNA for the CDR3 is TGTGCCACCAGCAGAGGAAGAAATGGAGGGGGCGGTGGGACCCAGTACTTC. Its protein is CATSRGRNGGGGGTQYF.

There are many counts of this clonotype. For the CDR3, the DNA is TGTGCCAGCAGCTTACAAGAAAGGACAGGGGTACATTCACCCCTCCACTTT. Translating gives CASSLQERTGVHSPLHF. The gene calls are TRBV7-9 and TRBJ1-6; 9 bases match TRBD1. V trimming: 2 bases; J trimming: 8 bases; junction bases outside the gene matches: 10. The CDR3 sequence is 17 residues long. Germline CDR1 is SEHNR and CDR2 is FQNEAQ (reference sequence).

This clonotype was seen repeatedly, ten times or more. The CDR3 here is CASSPKGRSTGGTEAFF. As DNA, the CDR3 is TGTGCCAGCAGCCCAAAGGGCCGGTCGACAGGGGGGACTGAAGCTTTCTTT. The rearrangement uses TRBV7-9 and TRBJ1-1, with TRBD1 identical over 9 bases. The germline V gene has CDR1 SEHNR and CDR2 FQNEAQ (reference sequence). The CDR3 runs to 17 residues. V gave up 5 bases and J gave up 5 bases; unmatched junction bases: 15. The variable domain in full, with the rest retrieved from reference TRBV7-9 and TRBJ1-1, is DTGVSQNPRHKITKRGQNVTFRCDPISEHNRLYWYRQTLGQGPEFLTYFQNEAQLEKSRLLSDRFSAERPKGSFSTLEIQRTEQGDSAMYLCASSPKGRSTGGTEAFFGQGTRLTVV.

In this sample, this clonotype turned up many times. This rearrangement joins TRBV7-2 to TRBJ2-7; 8 bases line up with TRBD1. V trimming: 5 bases; J trimming: 6 bases; junction bases outside the gene matches: 12. The length of the CDR3 is 15 residues. CDR1 and CDR2 (germline): SGHTA, FQGNSA. As DNA, the CDR3 is TGTGCCAGCAGCCCGGTCGACAGGGGCGGTCCCGAGCAGTACTTC. Translated: CASSPVDRGGPEQYF.

This clonotype was picked up many times. The V and J genes are TRBV9 and TRBJ1-6; D not resolved. Germline CDR1 and CDR2: SGDLS and YYNGEE. Between the trimmed V and J ends, which lost 2 bases and 8 bases, there was a span of 8 bases. CDR3 size: 13 residues. CDR3 nucleotide sequence: TGTGCCAGCAGCGTTTCAGTGGATTCACCCCTCCACTTT. It specifies CASSVSVDSPLHF. Based on the CDR3 plus reference TRBV9 and TRBJ1-6, the full variable domain is DSGVTQTPKHLITATGQRVTLRCSPRSGDLSVYWYQQSLDQGLQFLIQYYNGEERAKGNILERFSAQQFPDLHSELNLSSLELGDSALYFCASSVSVDSPLHFGNGTRLTVT.